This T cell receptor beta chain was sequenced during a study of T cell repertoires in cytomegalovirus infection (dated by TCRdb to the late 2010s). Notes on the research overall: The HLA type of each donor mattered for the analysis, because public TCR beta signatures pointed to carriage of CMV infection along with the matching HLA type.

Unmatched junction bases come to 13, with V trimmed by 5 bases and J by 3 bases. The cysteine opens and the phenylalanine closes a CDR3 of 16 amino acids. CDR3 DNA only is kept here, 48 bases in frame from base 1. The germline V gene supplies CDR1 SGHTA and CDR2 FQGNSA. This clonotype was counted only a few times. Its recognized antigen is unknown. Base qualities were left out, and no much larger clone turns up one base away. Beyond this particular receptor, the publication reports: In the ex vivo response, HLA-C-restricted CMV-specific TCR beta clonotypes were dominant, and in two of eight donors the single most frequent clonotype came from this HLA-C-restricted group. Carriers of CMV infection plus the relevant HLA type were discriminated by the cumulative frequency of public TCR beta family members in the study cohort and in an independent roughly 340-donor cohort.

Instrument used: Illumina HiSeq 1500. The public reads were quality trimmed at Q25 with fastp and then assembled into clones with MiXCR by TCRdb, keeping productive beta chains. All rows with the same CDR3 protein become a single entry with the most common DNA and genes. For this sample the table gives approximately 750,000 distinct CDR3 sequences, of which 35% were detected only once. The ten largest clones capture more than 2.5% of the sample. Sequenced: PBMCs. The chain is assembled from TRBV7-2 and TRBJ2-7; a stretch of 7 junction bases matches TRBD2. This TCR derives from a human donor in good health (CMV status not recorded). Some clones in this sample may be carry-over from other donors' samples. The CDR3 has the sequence CASSHGASGRYYEQYF. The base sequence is TGTGCCAGCAGCCACGGGGCTAGCGGACGCTACTACGAGCAGTACTTC.